This T cell receptor (beta chain) was captured by sequencing in a study of blood T cell repertoires in COVID-19. This CDR3 is built from 15 residues. Between the trimmed V and J ends, which lost 2 bases and 3 bases, there was a span of 12 bases. Germline lookup yields CDR1 SGHNT and CDR2 YYREEE (reference sequence). In the original processing: Estimation of nucleated cell counts relied on the amplification of reference gene primers. Here immunoSEQ multiplex PCR was the method, and the copy in TCRdb shows in-frame clones only, minus some. V and J calls plus clone size are reproduced from that table; the DNA served to infer D and trimming. The repertoire includes 200,000 to 250,000 clones, around 86% of them detected once, and 7.5% to 9.5% sits in the top ten. This clone was observed a handful of times. Other nucleotide sequences in the sample specify the same CDR3.

This TCR came from a woman at least 80 years old with COVID-19, enrolled during active disease. Sequencing was carried out using peripheral blood. This chain joins TRBV5-4 and TRBJ2-1, with a tentative D call TRBD2 (7 bases). The CDR3 sequence is CASSLGGAYYNEQFF. In DNA, the CDR3 is TGTGCCAGCAGCTTAGGGGGGGCATACTACAATGAGCAGTTCTTC.